A single sample gave rise to the 17 T cell receptor beta chains below, sequenced in a study of cytotoxic CD8 clonotypes in ibrutinib-treated CLL. Sequencing used immunoSEQ multiplex PCR; TCRdb keeps in-frame clones, though not all of them. The sample records 100,000 to 150,000 clones, approximately 85% being singletons. Specimen: PBMCs, collected after 24 months of ibrutinib treatment. The receptor source for this set is a human donor with chronic lymphocytic leukemia.

The chain carries TRBV7-9 and TRBJ2-1; D tentatively reads TRBD1 or TRBD2 (6 bases each). In germline, CDR1 is SEHNR, CDR2 FQNEAQ (reference sequence). V was shortened by 2 bases and J by 8 bases, with 16 bases between the two germline ends. The CDR3 contains 15 residues. The CDR3 DNA follows: TGTGCCAGCAGCTTACTAGCGCCGGAGGGGGATGAGCAGTTCTTC. Encoded protein: CASSLLAPEGDEQFF. The entire variable domain, with the rest obtained from reference TRBV7-9 and TRBJ2-1, is as follows: DTGVSQNPRHKITKRGQNVTFRCDPISEHNRLYWYRQTLGQGPEFLTYFQNEAQLEKSRLLSDRFSAERPKGSFSTLEIQRTEQGDSAMYLCASSLLAPEGDEQFFGPGTRLTVL.

The rearrangement links TRBV30 to TRBJ2-2, with TRBD1 matching over 9 bases. V shed 3 bases, J shed 4 bases, and the junction held 3 bases outside the gene matches. Germline-derived CDR1 and CDR2 are GTSNPN and SVGIG (reference sequence). The CDR3 is 14 amino acids. The CDR3 coding sequence is TGTGCCTGGAGGGGACAGGGTGGCACCGGGGAGCTGTTTTTT. It yields the protein CAWRGQGGTGELFF.

CDR3 sequence: CASSFGLAGGLEQFF. The CDR3 nucleotides read TGTGCCAGCAGTTTTGGGCTAGCGGGGGGCCTAGAGCAGTTCTTC. V and J are TRBV27 and TRBJ2-1; 11 bases fit TRBD2. The CDR3 is 15 residues long. The V gene end was trimmed by 3 bases and the J gene end by 10 bases; junction bases not matched to a gene: 8. CDR1 is MNHEY and CDR2 is SMNVEV in the germline V gene (reference sequence).

This chain joins TRBV11-2 and TRBJ2-7; 13 bases match TRBD2. The CDR3 runs 15 residues. Germline values: CDR1 SGHAT, CDR2 FQNNGV. V dropped 5 bases and J dropped 2; count of bases not matched to a gene: 3. CDR3 sequence (DNA): TGTGCCAGCAGCATGACTAGCGGGGGGACCTACGAGCAGTACTTC. Its translation is CASSMTSGGTYEQYF.

CDR3 sequence reads: CASSVAPGISYEQYF. CDR3 bases: TGTGCCAGCAGTGTCGCCCCGGGAATTAGTTACGAGCAGTACTTC. The V and J genes are TRBV6-1 and TRBJ2-7; weak D call: TRBD2 (5 bases). The V end lost 4 bases, the J end lost 4 bases, and 17 bases lay between the germline ends. There are 15 residues in the CDR3. Germline loops: CDR1 MNHNS, CDR2 SASEGT.

The chain couples TRBV28 to TRBJ1-4; D gene ambiguous. The CDR3 sequence is 13 residues long. V shed 7 bases and J shed 8 bases, with 14 bases lying between them. CDR1 and CDR2 (germline): MDHEN, SYDVKM. The CDR3 is CASTVWQREKLFF. The CDR3 DNA is TGTGCCAGCACTGTTTGGCAGAGAGAAAAACTGTTTTTT.

The rearrangement uses TRBV18 and TRBJ1-4; TRBD1 matches 7 bases. From germline, CDR1 is KGHSH and CDR2 LQKENI. The CDR3 runs to 15 residues. The junction had 8 bases not matched to a gene; V was cut back by 6 bases and J by 4 bases. The CDR3 nucleotides read TGTGCCAGCTCTATCGACAGGGTCGGTAATGAAAAACTGTTTTTT. It is translated as CASSIDRVGNEKLFF.

This CDR3 is CASSMSRGPYNEQFF. In DNA, the CDR3 is TGTGCCAGTAGTATGAGCAGGGGGCCCTACAATGAGCAGTTCTTC. The chain has TRBV19 and TRBJ2-1; 8 bases match TRBD1. The length of the CDR3 is 15 residues. CDR1 is LNHDA, CDR2 SQIVND, per germline (reference sequence). V dropped 3 bases and J dropped 2; count of bases not matched to a gene: 3.

This rearrangement joins TRBV4-3 to TRBJ1-3; no clear D. From germline, CDR1 is LGHNA and CDR2 YSLEER. This CDR3 has 15 amino acids. V was trimmed by 0 bases and J by 2 bases, leaving 8 bases between them. The CDR3: CASSQEWGTGNTIYF. The CDR3, as DNA: TGCGCCAGCAGCCAAGAGTGGGGAACTGGAAACACCATATATTTT.

The rearrangement joins TRBV4-1 to TRBJ2-7; 9 bases are shared with TRBD1. Germline V gene sequence: CDR1 MGHRA, CDR2 YSYEKL. V dropped 0 bases and J dropped 1; count of bases not matched to a gene: 4. There are 16 residues in the CDR3. CDR3 protein: CASSQDFGQGSYEQYF. CDR3 nucleotides: TGCGCCAGCAGCCAAGATTTTGGACAGGGGTCCTACGAGCAGTACTTC.

V and J are TRBV4-3 and TRBJ2-1; D tentatively reads TRBD1 or TRBD2 (6 bases each). V lost 0 bases, J lost 4 bases, and 16 bases lay in between. Germline values: CDR1 LGHNA, CDR2 YSLEER. There are 17 residues in the CDR3. CDR3 region: CASSQEGVGGPYNEQFF. CDR3 DNA: TGCGCCAGCAGCCAAGAGGGTGTCGGGGGCCCTTACAATGAGCAGTTCTTC.

In regard to this clone: At one end the junction does not follow the germline gene, possibly because of a read error. The chain joins TRBV28 to TRBJ2-7; 8 bases align to TRBD2. CDR1 MDHEN and CDR2 SYDVKM come from the germline V gene. This CDR3 is 11 amino acids long. In nucleotides, the CDR3 is TGTGCCAGCAGTCTAGGACTAGCCACAGACTTC. It codes for CASSLGLATDF. Using reference TRBV28 and TRBJ2-7 for the parts outside the CDR3, the full variable domain is DVKVTQSSRYLVKRTGEKVFLECVQDMDHENMFWYRQDPGLGLRLIYFSYDVKMKEKGDIPEGYSVSREKKERFSLILESASTNQTSMYLCASSLGLATDFGPGTRLTVT.

The chain is built from TRBV6-1 and TRBJ1-1; 12 positions agree with TRBD1. The CDR3 covers 15 residues. V shed 5 bases, J shed 4 bases, and the junction held 5 bases outside the gene matches. Germline V gene lookup returns CDR1 MNHNS and CDR2 SASEGT. The CDR3 coding sequence is TGTGCCAGCAGTCCCCAGGGACAGGGGGCCACTGAAGCTTTCTTT. Encoded protein: CASSPQGQGATEAFF.

V and J are TRBV30 and TRBJ2-1; possibly TRBD1 or TRBD2 for D (6 bases each). The CDR3 is 16 amino acids. Germline lookup yields CDR1 GTSNPN and CDR2 SVGIG (reference sequence). V was trimmed by 3 bases and J by 4 bases, leaving 19 bases between them. This chain's CDR3 is CAWSNRRRGNYNEQFF. The CDR3 region has the DNA TGTGCCTGGAGCAACCGACGGAGGGGGAATTACAATGAGCAGTTCTTC.

This sequence joins TRBV7-9 and TRBJ2-5; 7 bases agree with TRBD2. V trimming: 2 bases; J trimming: 4 bases; junction bases outside the gene matches: 4. The CDR3 has 14 residues. Germline V gene data show CDR1 as SEHNR and CDR2 as FQNEAQ (reference sequence). In DNA form, the CDR3 reads TGTGCCAGCAGCTTAATTCCGGGAGGAGAGACCCAGTACTTC. Translated, it gives CASSLIPGGETQYF. The full variable domain, its missing parts supplied by reference TRBV7-9 and TRBJ2-5, is DTGVSQNPRHKITKRGQNVTFRCDPISEHNRLYWYRQTLGQGPEFLTYFQNEAQLEKSRLLSDRFSAERPKGSFSTLEIQRTEQGDSAMYLCASSLIPGGETQYFGPGTRLLVL.

The chain uses TRBV5-4 and TRBJ2-1; D ambiguous. This CDR3 comprises 13 residues. V lost 4 bases to trimming and J lost 5 bases, with 10 bases between them. The germline gives CDR1 SGHNT, CDR2 YYREEE (reference sequence). The CDR3 loop reads CASSPDTHNEQFF. The CDR3 DNA reads as TGTGCCAGCAGCCCCGACACACACAATGAGCAGTTCTTC.

This clone has a handful of counts. This chain links TRBV9 with TRBJ1-1; a possible D gene is TRBD1 (6 bases). V was cut by 4 bases and J by 4 bases, with 14 bases left in between. Germline CDR1 and CDR2: SGDLS and YYNGEE. CDR3 length: 14 residues. The DNA of the CDR3 is TGTGCCAGCAGCAGGGAGGGGGACTTCACTGAAGCTTTCTTT. Encoded protein: CASSREGDFTEAFF.